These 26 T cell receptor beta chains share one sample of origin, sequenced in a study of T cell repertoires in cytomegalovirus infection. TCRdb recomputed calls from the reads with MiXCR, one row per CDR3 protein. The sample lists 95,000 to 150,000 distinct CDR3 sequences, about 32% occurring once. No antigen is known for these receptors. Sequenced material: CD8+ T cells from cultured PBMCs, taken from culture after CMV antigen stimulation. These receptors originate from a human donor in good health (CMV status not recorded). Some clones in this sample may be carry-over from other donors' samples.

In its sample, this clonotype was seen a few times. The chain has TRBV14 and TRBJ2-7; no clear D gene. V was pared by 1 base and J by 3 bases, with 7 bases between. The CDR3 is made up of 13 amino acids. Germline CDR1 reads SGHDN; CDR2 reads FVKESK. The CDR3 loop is CASSQALNYEQYF. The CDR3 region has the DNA TGTGCCAGCAGCCAAGCCCTCAACTACGAGCAGTACTTC.

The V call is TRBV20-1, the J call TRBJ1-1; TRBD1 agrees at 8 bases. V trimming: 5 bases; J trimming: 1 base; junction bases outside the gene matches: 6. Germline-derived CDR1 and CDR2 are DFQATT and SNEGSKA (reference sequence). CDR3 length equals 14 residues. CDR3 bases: TGCAGTGCTCCCCCTGGACAGGGGAACACTGAAGCTTTCTTT. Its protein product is CSAPPGQGNTEAFF.

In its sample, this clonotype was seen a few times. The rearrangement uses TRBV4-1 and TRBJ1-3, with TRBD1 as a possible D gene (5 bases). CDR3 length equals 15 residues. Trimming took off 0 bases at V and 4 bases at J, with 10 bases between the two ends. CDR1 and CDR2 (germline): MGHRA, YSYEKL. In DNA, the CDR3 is TGCGCCAGCAGCCAAGAAGGGGCGGTAGGAAACACCATATATTTT. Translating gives CASSQEGAVGNTIYF.

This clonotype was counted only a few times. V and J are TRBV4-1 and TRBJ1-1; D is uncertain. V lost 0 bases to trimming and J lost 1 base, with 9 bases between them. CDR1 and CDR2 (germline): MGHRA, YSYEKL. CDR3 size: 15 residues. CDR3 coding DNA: TGCGCCAGCAGCCAAGAACCAGTACCGAACACTGAAGCTTTCTTT. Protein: CASSQEPVPNTEAFF.

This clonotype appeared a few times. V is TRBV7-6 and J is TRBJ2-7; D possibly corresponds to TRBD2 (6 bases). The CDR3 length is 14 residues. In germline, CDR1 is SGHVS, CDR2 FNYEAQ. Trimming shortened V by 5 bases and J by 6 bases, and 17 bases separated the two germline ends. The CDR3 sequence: CASSIEEGLGEQYF. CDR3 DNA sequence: TGTGCCAGCAGCATCGAGGAGGGACTGGGCGAGCAGTACTTC.

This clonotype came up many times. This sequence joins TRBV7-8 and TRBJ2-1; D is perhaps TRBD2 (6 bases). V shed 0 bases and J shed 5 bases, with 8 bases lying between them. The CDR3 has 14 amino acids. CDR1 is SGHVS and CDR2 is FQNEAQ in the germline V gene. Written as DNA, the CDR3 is TGTGCCAGCAGCTTAGCGGGGGGTAACAATGAGCAGTTCTTC. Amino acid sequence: CASSLAGGNNEQFF.

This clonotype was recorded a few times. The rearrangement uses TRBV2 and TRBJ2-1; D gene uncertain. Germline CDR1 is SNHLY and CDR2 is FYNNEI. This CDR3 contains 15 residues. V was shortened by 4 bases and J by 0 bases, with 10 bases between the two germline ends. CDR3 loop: CASSAMTLSYNEQFF. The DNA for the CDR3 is TGTGCCAGCAGTGCTATGACTCTCTCCTACAATGAGCAGTTCTTC.

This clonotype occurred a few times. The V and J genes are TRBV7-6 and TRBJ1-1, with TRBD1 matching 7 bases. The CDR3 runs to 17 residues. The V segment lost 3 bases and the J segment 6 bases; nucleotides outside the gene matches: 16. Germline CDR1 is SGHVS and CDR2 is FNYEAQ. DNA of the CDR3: TGTGCCAGCAGCTTCCCCAGTGGAGAGACAGGGAGGCCTGAAGCTTTCTTT. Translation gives CASSFPSGETGRPEAFF.

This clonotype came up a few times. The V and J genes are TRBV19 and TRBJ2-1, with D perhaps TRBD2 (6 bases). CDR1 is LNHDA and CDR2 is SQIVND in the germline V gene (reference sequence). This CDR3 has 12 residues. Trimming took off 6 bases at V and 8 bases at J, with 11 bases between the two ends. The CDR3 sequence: CASSGGVDEQFF. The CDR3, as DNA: TGTGCCAGTAGCGGGGGAGTCGATGAGCAGTTCTTC.

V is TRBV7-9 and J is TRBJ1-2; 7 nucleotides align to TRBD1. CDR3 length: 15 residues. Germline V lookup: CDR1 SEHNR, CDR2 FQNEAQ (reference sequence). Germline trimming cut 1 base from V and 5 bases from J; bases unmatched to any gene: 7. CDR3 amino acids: CASSLVGTAKYGYTF. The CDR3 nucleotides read TGTGCCAGCAGCTTAGTCGGGACAGCAAAATATGGCTACACCTTC.

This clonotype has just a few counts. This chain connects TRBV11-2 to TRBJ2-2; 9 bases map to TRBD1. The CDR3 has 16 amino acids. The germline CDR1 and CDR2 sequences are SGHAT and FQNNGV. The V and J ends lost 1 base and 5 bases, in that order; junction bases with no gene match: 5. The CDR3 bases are TGTGCCAGCAGCTTAGGGTCTGGGACAGGGACCGGGGAGCTGTTTTTT. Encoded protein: CASSLGSGTGTGELFF.

CDR3 bases: TGTGCCAGCAGCTTCGAACAGAATAATGAAAAACTGTTTTTT. Its translation is CASSFEQNNEKLFF. This rearrangement joins TRBV7-6 to TRBJ1-4; D uncertain. Trimming removed 3 bases at V and 4 bases at J, with 9 bases between. The CDR3 has 14 residues. Germline V CDR1 and CDR2: SGHVS, FNYEAQ.

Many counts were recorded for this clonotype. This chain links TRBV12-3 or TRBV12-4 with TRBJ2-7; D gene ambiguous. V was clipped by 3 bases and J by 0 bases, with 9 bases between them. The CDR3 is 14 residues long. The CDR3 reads CASSFWPDSYEQYF. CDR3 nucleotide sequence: TGTGCCAGCAGTTTCTGGCCGGACTCCTACGAGCAGTACTTC.

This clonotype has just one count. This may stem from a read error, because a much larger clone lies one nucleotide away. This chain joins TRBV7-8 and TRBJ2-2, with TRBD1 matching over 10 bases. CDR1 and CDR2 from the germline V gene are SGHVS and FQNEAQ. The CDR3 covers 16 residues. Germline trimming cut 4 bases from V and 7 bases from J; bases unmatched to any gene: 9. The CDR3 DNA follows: TGTGCCAGCAGCTCCGGGACAGGGGTTTCCTACGGGGAGCTGTTTTTT. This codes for CASSSGTGVSYGELFF.

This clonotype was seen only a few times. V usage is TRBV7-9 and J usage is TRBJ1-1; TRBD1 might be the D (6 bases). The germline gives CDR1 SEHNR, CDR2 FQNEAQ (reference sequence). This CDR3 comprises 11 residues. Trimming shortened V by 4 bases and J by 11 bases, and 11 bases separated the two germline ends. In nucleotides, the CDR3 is TGTGCCAGCAGCTCAACAGGGTTGGCTTTCTTT. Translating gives CASSSTGLAFF.

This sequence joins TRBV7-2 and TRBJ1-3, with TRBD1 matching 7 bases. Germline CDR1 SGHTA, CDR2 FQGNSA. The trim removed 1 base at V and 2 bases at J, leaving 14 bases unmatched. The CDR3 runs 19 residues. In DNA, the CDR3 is TGTGCCAGCAGCTTAGGGGTAGGGGGCGGCTTTTTCACTGGAAACACCATATATTTT. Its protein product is CASSLGVGGGFFTGNTIYF. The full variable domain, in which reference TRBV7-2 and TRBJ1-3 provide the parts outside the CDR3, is GAGVSQSPSNKVTEKGKDVELRCDPISGHTALYWYRQSLGQGLEFLIYFQGNSAPDKSGLPSDRFSAERTGGSVSTLTIQRTQQEDSAVYLCASSLGVGGGFFTGNTIYFGEGSWLTVV.

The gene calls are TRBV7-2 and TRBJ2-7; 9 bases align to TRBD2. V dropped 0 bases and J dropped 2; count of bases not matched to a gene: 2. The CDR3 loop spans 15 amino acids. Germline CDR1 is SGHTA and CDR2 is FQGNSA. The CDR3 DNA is TGTGCCAGCAGCTTAGCGGGCGGGGGGGCCTACGAGCAGTACTTC. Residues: CASSLAGGGAYEQYF.

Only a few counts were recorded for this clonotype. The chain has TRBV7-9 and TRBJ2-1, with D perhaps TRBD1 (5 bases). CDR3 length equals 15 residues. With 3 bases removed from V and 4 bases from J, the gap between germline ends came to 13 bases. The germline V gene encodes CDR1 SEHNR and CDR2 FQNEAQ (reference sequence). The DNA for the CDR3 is TGTGCCAGCAGCTTCTCCCAAGGGGTTTACAATGAGCAGTTCTTC. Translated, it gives CASSFSQGVYNEQFF. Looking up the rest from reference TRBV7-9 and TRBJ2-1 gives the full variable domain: DTGVSQNPRHKITKRGQNVTFRCDPISEHNRLYWYRQTLGQGPEFLTYFQNEAQLEKSRLLSDRFSAERPKGSFSTLEIQRTEQGDSAMYLCASSFSQGVYNEQFFGPGTRLTVL.

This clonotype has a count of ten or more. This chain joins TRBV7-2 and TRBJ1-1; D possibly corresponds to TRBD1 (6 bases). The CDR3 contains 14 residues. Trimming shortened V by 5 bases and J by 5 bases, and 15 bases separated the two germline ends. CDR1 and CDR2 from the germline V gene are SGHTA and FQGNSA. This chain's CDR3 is CASSAYRAGTEAFF. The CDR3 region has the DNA TGTGCCAGCAGCGCGTACAGGGCGGGGACTGAAGCTTTCTTT.

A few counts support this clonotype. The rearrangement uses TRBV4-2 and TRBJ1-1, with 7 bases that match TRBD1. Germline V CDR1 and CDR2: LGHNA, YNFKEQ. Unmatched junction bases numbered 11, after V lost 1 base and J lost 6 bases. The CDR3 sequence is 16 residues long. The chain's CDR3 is CASSQVLDRVVAEAFF. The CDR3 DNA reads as TGTGCCAGCAGCCAAGTCCTTGACAGGGTAGTCGCTGAAGCTTTCTTT.

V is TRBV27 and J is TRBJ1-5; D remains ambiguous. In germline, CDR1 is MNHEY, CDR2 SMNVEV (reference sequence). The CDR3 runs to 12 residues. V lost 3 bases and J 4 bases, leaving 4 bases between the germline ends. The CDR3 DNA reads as TGTGCCAGCAGTTTCGCGAATCAGCCCCAGCATTTT. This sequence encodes CASSFANQPQHF.

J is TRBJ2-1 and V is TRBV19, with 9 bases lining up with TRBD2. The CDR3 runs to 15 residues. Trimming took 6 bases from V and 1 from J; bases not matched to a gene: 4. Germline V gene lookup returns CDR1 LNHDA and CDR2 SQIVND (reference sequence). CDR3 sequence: CASSPTSGSYNEQFF. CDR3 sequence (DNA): TGTGCCAGTAGCCCGACTAGCGGATCCTACAATGAGCAGTTCTTC. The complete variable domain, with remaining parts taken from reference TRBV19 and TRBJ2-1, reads DGGITQSPKYLFRKEGQNVTLSCEQNLNHDAMYWYRQDPGQGLRLIYYSQIVNDFQKGDIAEGYSVSREKKESFPLTVTSAQKNPTAFYLCASSPTSGSYNEQFFGPGTRLTVL.

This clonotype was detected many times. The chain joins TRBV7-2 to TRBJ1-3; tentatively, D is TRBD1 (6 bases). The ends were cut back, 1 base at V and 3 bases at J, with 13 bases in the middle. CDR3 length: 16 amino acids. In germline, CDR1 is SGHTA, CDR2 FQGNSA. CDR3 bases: TGTGCCAGCAGCTTAGTTGGGGGGCAGAATGGAAACACCATATATTTT. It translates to CASSLVGGQNGNTIYF. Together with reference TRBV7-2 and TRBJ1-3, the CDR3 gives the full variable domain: GAGVSQSPSNKVTEKGKDVELRCDPISGHTALYWYRQSLGQGLEFLIYFQGNSAPDKSGLPSDRFSAERTGGSVSTLTIQRTQQEDSAVYLCASSLVGGQNGNTIYFGEGSWLTVV.

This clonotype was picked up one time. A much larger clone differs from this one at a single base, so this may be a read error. CDR3 in DNA: TGTGCCAGCAGCTTACGCTCCGGGCTACCTAATCAGTCCCAGCATTTT. Residues: CASSLRSGLPNQSQHF. This sequence joins TRBV7-2 and TRBJ1-5; D remains unclear. Germline V gene sequence: CDR1 SGHTA, CDR2 FQGNSA. The CDR3 spans 16 residues.

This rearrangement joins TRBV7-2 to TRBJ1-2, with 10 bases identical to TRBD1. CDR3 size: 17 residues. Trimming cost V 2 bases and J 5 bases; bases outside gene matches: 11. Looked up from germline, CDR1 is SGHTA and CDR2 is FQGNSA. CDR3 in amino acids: CASSLHPLGTGDYGYTF. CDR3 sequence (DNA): TGTGCCAGCAGCTTACACCCACTGGGGACAGGGGATTATGGCTACACCTTC.

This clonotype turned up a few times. The CDR3, as DNA: TGTGCCAGCAGCCGGACAGGTAATATGAATGAGCAGTTCTTC. Amino acids: CASSRTGNMNEQFF. V is TRBV11-1 and J is TRBJ2-1, with TRBD1 identical over 7 bases. Germline V gene data show CDR1 as SGHAT and CDR2 as FQDESV (reference sequence). J gave up 7 bases and V 5 bases, and 8 bases lay outside the gene matches. There are 14 residues in the CDR3. Full variable domain (rest looked up from reference TRBV11-1 and TRBJ2-1): EAEVAQSPRYKITEKSQAVAFWCDPISGHATLYWYRQILGQGPELLVQFQDESVVDDSQLPKDRFSAERLKGVDSTLKIQPAELGDSAMYLCASSRTGNMNEQFFGPGTRLTVL.